This entry is about one T cell receptor beta chain. Germline CDR1 MNHEY, CDR2 SMNVEV (reference sequence). This CDR3 contains 19 residues. Unmatched junction bases numbered 8, after V lost 5 bases and J lost 0 bases. This record comes from a study of blood T cell repertoires in COVID-19. Sequencing was performed with immunoSEQ multiplex PCR; in TCRdb, only in-frame clones are kept and a portion is missing. The sample yields fewer than 130,000 clones, about 80% seen once. The sample taken for sequencing was peripheral blood. The source of this sequence is a woman aged 80 or over with active or convalescent COVID-19. The rearrangement uses TRBV27 and TRBJ2-1; 15 positions agree with TRBD2. CDR3 sequence: CASSKSGTSGGSSYNEQFF. CDR3 bases: TGTGCCAGCAGTAAATCCGGGACTAGCGGGGGGAGCTCCTACAATGAGCAGTTCTTC.